Reported below is one TCR beta chain. Its antigen remains unknown. This entry is derived from a study of cytomegalovirus exposure and HLA in healthy donors. Study-level findings and limits: Some V segments, including TRBV6-2 and TRBV6-3, were excluded as indistinguishable. The study had only CMV serostatus as immune exposure information.

The length of the CDR3 is 16 residues. Germline V gene lookup returns CDR1 LGHNA and CDR2 YSLEER. The V gene end was trimmed by 3 bases and the J gene end by 1 base; junction bases not matched to a gene: 7. PCR involved 60 Vbeta and 13 Jbeta primers. Using immunoSEQ multiplex PCR, the repertoire was profiled, and TCRdb retains in-frame clones only, with some absent. This sample's table reports approximately 75,000 clones. The V call is TRBV4-3, the J call TRBJ2-3; 7 bases are shared with TRBD1. The sequence derives from a man in his forties in good health and CMV-seronegative. The sample was PBMCs. In DNA form, the CDR3 reads TGCGCCAGCAGCCATGCCAGACAGGGCGGCACAGATACGCAGTATTTT. As protein: CASSHARQGGTDTQYF.